This paragraph reports one T cell receptor (beta chain). Profiled with immunoSEQ multiplex PCR; TCRdb holds only in-frame clones, not every one. Seen here are tens of thousands of clones, 90% observed once, and the top ten hold more than 2%. The sample originates from a study of T cell changes during pregnancy in multiple sclerosis. The CDR3 covers 16 residues. Germline-derived CDR1 and CDR2 are SGDLS and YYNGEE. The trim removed 4 bases at V and 3 bases at J, leaving 10 bases unmatched. V and J are TRBV9 and TRBJ2-5; 9 bases match TRBD2. The sample was peripheral blood, taken in the first trimester of pregnancy. The sequence was obtained from a female donor in good health, enrolled as a control in a pregnancy study. CDR3 in DNA: TGTGCCAGCAGCCCCGCAGGCGGGGGGGCTAAAGAGACCCAGTACTTC. Residues: CASSPAGGGAKETQYF.